This T cell receptor beta chain was identified during a study of Ad26.COV2.S vaccination and SARS-CoV-2 variants. Study in general: Sample donor was a member of the COV1001 Ad26.COV2.S trial arm. Study-wide findings and caveats: For non-spike TCRs, breadth in vaccine recipients resembled that in placebo recipients. Total T cell responses, in the TCR breadth and depth analyses, may have been underestimated.

Generated by immunoSEQ multiplex PCR, the TCRdb table keeps only in-frame clones and is missing some. The table shows 400,000 to 500,000 clones, with 80% to 90% occurring only once. The sample's treatment: roughly 19 received Ad26.COV2.S at low or high dose, single or two shots; about 5 received placebo; per-sample allocation not given. After the first vaccine or placebo injection, samples were drawn on day 63. An adult aged 18-55 years in Boston served as the donor. From germline, CDR1 is SGDLS and CDR2 YYNGEE. V dropped 2 bases and J dropped 8 bases, with 11 bases sitting between them. This CDR3 is 13 amino acids long. With regard to this clone: Its antigen remains unknown.

This sequence was found in a person aged 18-65 years who received the Ad26.COV2.S COVID-19 vaccine or a placebo. The V gene is TRBV9, the J gene TRBJ1-5; D possibly corresponds to TRBD1 (6 bases). Material: peripheral blood, obtained in a trial of Ad26.COV2.S vaccine versus placebo. The CDR3 reads CASSVSQGEPQHF. In DNA, the CDR3 is TGTGCCAGCAGCGTCTCACAGGGAGAGCCCCAGCATTTT.